Each of the 8 T cell receptor beta chains below was sequenced from the same sample in a study of T cell repertoires in ileal Crohn's disease. The assay was immunoSEQ multiplex PCR, and TCRdb's table has in-frame clones only and misses some. The sample records several hundred clones, 65% to 85% being singletons. Sequencing was carried out using ileal tissue. These receptors were obtained from an adult with Crohn's disease.

This clone was observed a few times. The chain links TRBV7-9 to TRBJ2-3; TRBD2 aligns across 10 bases. V shed 5 bases, J shed 2 bases, and the junction held 4 bases outside the gene matches. The CDR3 runs to 15 residues. The germline V gene has CDR1 SEHNR and CDR2 FQNEAQ (reference sequence). The CDR3 nucleotides read TGTGCCAGCAGCCCGGGACTAGCGCTCACAGATACGCAGTATTTT. Translation: CASSPGLALTDTQYF.

This clone occurred a few times. The chain links TRBV9 to TRBJ2-1, with D maybe TRBD2 (5 bases). V gave up 3 bases and J gave up 0 bases, with 10 bases separating them. Looked up from germline, CDR1 is SGDLS and CDR2 is YYNGEE. CDR3 length: 15 residues. The CDR3 DNA is TGTGCCAGCAGCGCTAGCCGAAGCTCCTACAATGAGCAGTTCTTC. Translated, it gives CASSASRSSYNEQFF.

For the CDR3, the DNA is TGTGCCATCAGACGGGACAGGGCAACGGATAACTATGGCTACACCTTC. Protein sequence: CAIRRDRATDNYGYTF. The chain uses TRBV10-3 and TRBJ1-2; TRBD1 agrees at 9 bases. The trim removed 6 bases at V and 1 base at J, leaving 9 bases unmatched. This CDR3 spans 16 amino acids. Germline assignment: CDR1 ENHRY and CDR2 SYGVKD.

The rearrangement uses TRBV5-4 and TRBJ2-7; D is possibly TRBD1 (6 bases). Germline loops: CDR1 SGHNT, CDR2 YYREEE (reference sequence). The CDR3 totals 15 residues. Trimming removed 0 bases from V and 5 bases from J, with 15 bases in between. As DNA, the CDR3 is TGTGCCAGCAGCTTGGCCGGCAGGGGTGGCAACGAGCAGTACTTC. It is translated as CASSLAGRGGNEQYF.

The chain carries TRBV6-1 and TRBJ2-7; 7 nucleotides align to TRBD1. With V trimmed by 5 bases and J by 3 bases, 10 bases remained unmatched. CDR1 and CDR2 (germline): MNHNS, SASEGT. This CDR3 is built from 15 residues. CDR3 loop: CASSPLSNRGYEQYF. The CDR3 DNA follows: TGTGCCAGCAGTCCACTCTCCAACAGGGGCTACGAGCAGTACTTC.

The rearrangement uses TRBV10-2 and TRBJ2-7; no reliable D call. The CDR3 runs 12 residues. Germline V gene data show CDR1 as WSHSY and CDR2 as SAAADI. Trimming removed 6 bases at V and 1 base at J, with 7 bases between. CDR3 protein: CASRTLSYEQYF. The CDR3 DNA reads as TGCGCCAGCAGGACACTTTCCTACGAGCAGTACTTC.

The count of this clone is one. The chain is built from TRBV9 and TRBJ1-3; tentative D call: TRBD1 (6 bases). This CDR3 contains 16 residues. Germline-derived CDR1 and CDR2 are SGDLS and YYNGEE. The V end was cut by 1 base, the J end by 0 bases, with 11 bases between. The CDR3 region has the DNA TGTGCCAGCAGCGTAACCCAGGGGCCCTCTGGAAACACCATATATTTT. Translation: CASSVTQGPSGNTIYF.

This clone occurred a few times. The chain is built from TRBV5-1 and TRBJ2-1; 7 bases line up with TRBD2. Germline V gives CDR1 SGHRS, CDR2 YFSETQ. This CDR3 spans 15 amino acids. J gave up 7 bases and V 4 bases, and 11 bases lay outside the gene matches. CDR3 protein: CASSALTGGTNEQFF. The CDR3 DNA reads as TGCGCCAGCAGCGCCCTTACCGGGGGGACTAATGAGCAGTTCTTC.